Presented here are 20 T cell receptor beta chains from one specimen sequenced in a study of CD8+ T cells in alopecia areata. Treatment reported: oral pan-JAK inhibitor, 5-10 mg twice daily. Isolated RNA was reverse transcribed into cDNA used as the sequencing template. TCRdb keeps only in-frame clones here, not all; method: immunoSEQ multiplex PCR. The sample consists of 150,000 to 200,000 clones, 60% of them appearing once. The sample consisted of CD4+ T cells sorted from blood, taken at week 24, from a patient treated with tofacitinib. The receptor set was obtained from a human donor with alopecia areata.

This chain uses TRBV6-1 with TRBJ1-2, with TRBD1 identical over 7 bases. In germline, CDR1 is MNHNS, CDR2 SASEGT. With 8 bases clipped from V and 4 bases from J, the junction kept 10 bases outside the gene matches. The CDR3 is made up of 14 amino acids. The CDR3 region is CASAGAGGSYGYTF. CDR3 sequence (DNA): TGTGCCAGCGCTGGCGCAGGGGGGAGCTATGGCTACACCTTC.

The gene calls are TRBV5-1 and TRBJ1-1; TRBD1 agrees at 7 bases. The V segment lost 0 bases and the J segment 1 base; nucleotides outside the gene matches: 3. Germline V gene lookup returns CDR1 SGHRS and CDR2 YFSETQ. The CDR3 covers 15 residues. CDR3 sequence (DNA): TGCGCCAGCAGCTTGGACAGGGGCGCGAACACTGAAGCTTTCTTT. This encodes CASSLDRGANTEAFF. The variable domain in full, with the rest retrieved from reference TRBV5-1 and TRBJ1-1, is KAGVTQTPRYLIKTRGQQVTLSCSPISGHRSVSWYQQTPGQGLQFLFEYFSETQRNKGNFPGRFSGRQFSNSRSEMNVSTLELGDSALYLCASSLDRGANTEAFFGQGTRLTVV.

CDR3 sequence (DNA): TGTGCCAGCAGGACCGGGAGCAGGGACGAGCAGTACTTC. The encoded protein is CASRTGSRDEQYF. The J gene is TRBJ2-7, the V gene TRBV6-6, with D maybe TRBD2 (6 bases). Germline CDR1 is MNHNY and CDR2 is SVGAGI (reference sequence). The CDR3 length is 13 residues. Trimming cost V 6 bases and J 5 bases, with 14 bases left between them.

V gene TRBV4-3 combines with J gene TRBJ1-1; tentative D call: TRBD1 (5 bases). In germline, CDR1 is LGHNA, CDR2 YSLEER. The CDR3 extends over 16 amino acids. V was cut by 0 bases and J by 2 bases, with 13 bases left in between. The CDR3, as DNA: TGCGCCAGCAGCCAAGATCGAACAGGAGTAAACACTGAAGCTTTCTTT. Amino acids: CASSQDRTGVNTEAFF.

The CDR3 reads CASSNLGPRQSPLHF. CDR3 nucleotide sequence: TGTGCCAGCAGTAACCTGGGACCGCGCCAATCACCCCTCCACTTT. The rearrangement joins TRBV25-1 to TRBJ1-6, with D tentatively TRBD1 (5 bases). Per the germline V gene, CDR1 is MGHDK and CDR2 is SYGVNS. The CDR3 is made up of 15 amino acids. The V end lost 5 bases, the J end lost 10 bases, and 18 bases lay between the germline ends.

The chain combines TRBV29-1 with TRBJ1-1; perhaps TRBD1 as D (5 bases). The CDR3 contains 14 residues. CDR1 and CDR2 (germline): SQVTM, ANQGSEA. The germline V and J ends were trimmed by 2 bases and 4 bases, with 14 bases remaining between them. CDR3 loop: CSVESRQGVTEAFF. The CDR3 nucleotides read TGCAGCGTTGAATCTCGTCAGGGTGTCACTGAAGCTTTCTTT.

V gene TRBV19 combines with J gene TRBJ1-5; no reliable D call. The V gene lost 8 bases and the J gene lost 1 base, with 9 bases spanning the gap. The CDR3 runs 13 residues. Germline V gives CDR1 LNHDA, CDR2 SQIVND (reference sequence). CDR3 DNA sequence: TGTGCCAGTTCCGGGAAAAGCAATCAGCCCCAGCATTTT. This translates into CASSGKSNQPQHF.

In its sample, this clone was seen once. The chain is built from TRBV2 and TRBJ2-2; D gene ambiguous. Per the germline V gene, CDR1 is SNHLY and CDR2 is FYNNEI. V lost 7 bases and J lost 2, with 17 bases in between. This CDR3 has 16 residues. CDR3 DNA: TGTGCCAGCACCGAATCAGGCCTTATCAACACCGGGGAGCTGTTTTTT. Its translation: CASTESGLINTGELFF.

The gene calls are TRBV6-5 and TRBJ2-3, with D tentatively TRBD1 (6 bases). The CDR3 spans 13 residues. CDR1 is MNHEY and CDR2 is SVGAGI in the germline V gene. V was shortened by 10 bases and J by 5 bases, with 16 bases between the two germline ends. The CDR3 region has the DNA TGTGCCACCATTCCCAGGGGCCGAGATACGCAGTATTTT. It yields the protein CATIPRGRDTQYF.

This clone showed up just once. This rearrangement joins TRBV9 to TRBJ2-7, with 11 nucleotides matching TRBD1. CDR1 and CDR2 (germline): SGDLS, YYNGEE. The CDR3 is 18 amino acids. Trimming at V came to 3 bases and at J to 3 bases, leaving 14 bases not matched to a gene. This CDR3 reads CASSAAANPGQGVYEQYF. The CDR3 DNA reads TGTGCCAGCAGCGCCGCCGCAAACCCGGGACAGGGGGTCTACGAGCAGTACTTC.

As DNA, the CDR3 is TGCAGCGTTTTAGGACAGAGGTTGGACACTGAAGCTTTCTTT. It specifies CSVLGQRLDTEAFF. The chain employs TRBV29-1 and TRBJ1-1, with a weak D call TRBD1 (6 bases). The germline CDR1 and CDR2 sequences are SQVTM and ANQGSEA. V shed 5 bases and J shed 3 bases, with 16 bases lying between them. CDR3 length: 14 amino acids.

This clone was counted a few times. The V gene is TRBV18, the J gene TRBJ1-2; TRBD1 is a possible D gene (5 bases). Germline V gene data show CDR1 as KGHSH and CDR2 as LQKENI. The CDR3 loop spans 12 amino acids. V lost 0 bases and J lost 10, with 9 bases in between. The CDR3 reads CASSPPDKPYTF. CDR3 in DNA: TGTGCCAGCTCACCACCGGACAAACCCTACACCTTC.

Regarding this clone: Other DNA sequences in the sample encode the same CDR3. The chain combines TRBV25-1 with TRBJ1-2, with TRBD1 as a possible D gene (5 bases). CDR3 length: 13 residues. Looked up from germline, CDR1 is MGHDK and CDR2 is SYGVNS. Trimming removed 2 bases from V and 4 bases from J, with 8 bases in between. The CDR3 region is CASSEQGGYGYTF. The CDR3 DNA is TGTGCCAGCAGTGAACAGGGTGGCTATGGCTACACCTTC.

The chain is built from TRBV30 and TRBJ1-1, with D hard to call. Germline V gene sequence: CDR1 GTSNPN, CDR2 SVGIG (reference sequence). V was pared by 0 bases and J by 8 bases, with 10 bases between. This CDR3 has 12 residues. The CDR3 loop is CAWSVQFREAFF. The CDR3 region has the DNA TGTGCCTGGAGTGTACAATTCAGGGAAGCTTTCTTT.

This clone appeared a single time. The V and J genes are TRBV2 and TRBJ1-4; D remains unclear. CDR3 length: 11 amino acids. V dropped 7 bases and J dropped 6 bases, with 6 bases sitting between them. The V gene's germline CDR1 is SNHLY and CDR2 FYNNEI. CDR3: CASNRDEKLFF. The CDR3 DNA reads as TGTGCCAGCAATCGTGATGAAAAACTGTTTTTT.

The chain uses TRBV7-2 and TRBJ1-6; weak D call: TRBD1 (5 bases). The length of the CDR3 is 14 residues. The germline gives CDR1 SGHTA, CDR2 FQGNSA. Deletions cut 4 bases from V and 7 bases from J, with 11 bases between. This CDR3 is CASSSGTVNSPLHF. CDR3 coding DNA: TGTGCCAGCAGCTCCGGGACGGTGAATTCACCCCTCCACTTT. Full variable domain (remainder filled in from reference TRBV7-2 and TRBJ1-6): GAGVSQSPSNKVTEKGKDVELRCDPISGHTALYWYRQSLGQGLEFLIYFQGNSAPDKSGLPSDRFSAERTGGSVSTLTIQRTQQEDSAVYLCASSSGTVNSPLHFGNGTRLTVT.

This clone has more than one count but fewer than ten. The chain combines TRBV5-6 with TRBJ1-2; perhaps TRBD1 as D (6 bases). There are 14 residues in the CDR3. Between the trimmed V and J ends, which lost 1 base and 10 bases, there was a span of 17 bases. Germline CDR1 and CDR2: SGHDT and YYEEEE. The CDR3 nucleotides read TGTGCCAGCAGCTTGCAACAGGGTCTTCTTCACTACACCTTC. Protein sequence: CASSLQQGLLHYTF.

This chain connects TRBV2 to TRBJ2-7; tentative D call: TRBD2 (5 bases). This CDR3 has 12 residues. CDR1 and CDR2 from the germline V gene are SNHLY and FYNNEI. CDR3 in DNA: TGTGCTGCGGCCACCGGCGGGCGAGAGCAGTACTTC. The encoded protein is CAAATGGREQYF.

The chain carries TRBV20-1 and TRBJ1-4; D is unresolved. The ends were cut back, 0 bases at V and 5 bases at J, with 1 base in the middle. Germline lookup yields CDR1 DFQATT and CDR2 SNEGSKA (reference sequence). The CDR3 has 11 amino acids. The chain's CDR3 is CSARENEKLFF. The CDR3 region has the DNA TGCAGTGCTAGAGAGAATGAAAAACTGTTTTTT.

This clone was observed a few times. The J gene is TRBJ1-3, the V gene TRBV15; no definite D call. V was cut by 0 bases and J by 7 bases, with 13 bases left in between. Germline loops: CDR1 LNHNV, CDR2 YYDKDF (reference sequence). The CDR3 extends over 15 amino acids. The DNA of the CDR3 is TGTGCCACCAGCAGAGATGCGGCCCCGGGGAACACCATATATTTT. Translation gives CATSRDAAPGNTIYF. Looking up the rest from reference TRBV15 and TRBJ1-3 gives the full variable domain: DAMVIQNPRYQVTQFGKPVTLSCSQTLNHNVMYWYQQKSSQAPKLLFHYYDKDFNNEADTPDNFQSRRPNTSFCFLDIRSPGLGDTAMYLCATSRDAAPGNTIYFGEGSWLTVV.